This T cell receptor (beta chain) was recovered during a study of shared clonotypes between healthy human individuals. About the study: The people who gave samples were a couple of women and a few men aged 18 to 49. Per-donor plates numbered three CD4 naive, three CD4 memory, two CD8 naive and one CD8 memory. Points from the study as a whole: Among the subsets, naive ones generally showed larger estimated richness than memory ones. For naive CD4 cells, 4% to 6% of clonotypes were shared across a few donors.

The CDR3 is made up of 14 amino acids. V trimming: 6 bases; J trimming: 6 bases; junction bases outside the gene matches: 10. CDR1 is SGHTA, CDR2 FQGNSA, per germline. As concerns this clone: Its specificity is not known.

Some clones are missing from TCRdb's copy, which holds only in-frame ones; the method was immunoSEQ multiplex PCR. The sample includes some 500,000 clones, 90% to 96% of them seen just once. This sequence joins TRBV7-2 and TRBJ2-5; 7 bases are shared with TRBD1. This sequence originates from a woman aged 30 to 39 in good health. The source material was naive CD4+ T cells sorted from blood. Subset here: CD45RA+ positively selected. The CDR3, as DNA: TGTGCCAGCAGAATTACAGGGGTCGAAAAGACCCAGTACTTC. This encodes CASRITGVEKTQYF.